A selection of T cell receptor beta chains follows, all from one sample in a study of regulatory T cells in long-lasting Graves disease. TCRdb reprocessed the multiplex PCR reads with MiXCR, giving one entry per CDR3 protein. The data contain hundreds of thousands of distinct CDR3 sequences, approximately 15% of them singletons. This sample was also put to use in a study of T cells in Graves' hyperthyroidism and ophthalmopathy.

Source: peripheral blood mononuclear cells (PBMCs), taken at new diagnosis, from a patient treated with antithyroid drugs. These receptor sequences come from a man aged 40-55 years with Graves disease. Each CDR3 is given with its conserved first and last residue. A D gene is named only where the DNA matches it firmly. Size tells how often a clone was seen (once, few, many) or the class of an expanded clone, and some rows leave it out.

d_gene,j_gene,v_gene,abundance,CDR3nt,CDR3aa
-,TRBJ2-1,TRBV2,-,TGTGCCAGCAGTTTGGGGGGGGGCCACAATTGGGGTGAGCAGTTCTTC,CASSLGGGHNWGEQFF
TRBD1,TRBJ1-2,TRBV6-2/TRBV6-3,few,TGTGCCAGCAACCCGACAGGGGGCCTTGGCTACACCTTC,CASNPTGGLGYTF
-,TRBJ2-7,TRBV18,many,TGTGCCAGCTCACCATTGGCCTCCCACTCCTACGAGCAGTACTTC,CASSPLASHSYEQYF
TRBD2,TRBJ2-1,TRBV20-1,few,TGCAGTGCCAGACTAGCGGGGTCCTACAATGAGCAGTTCTTC,CSARLAGSYNEQFF
-,TRBJ2-5,TRBV24-1,many,TGTGCCACCAGTGACCCGGGGAGGGGGCAGCAAGAGACCCAGTACTTC,CATSDPGRGQQETQYF
-,TRBJ2-7,TRBV13,many,TGTGCCAGCAGCGGGGAGGAGGGGCTTATGTACTTC,CASSGEEGLMYF
-,TRBJ2-2,TRBV7-3,-,TGTGCCAGCAGACAAGCGTTGGGCGGCGGGGAGCTGTTTTTT,CASRQALGGGELFF
TRBD2,TRBJ2-3,TRBV28,once,TGTGCCAGCAGTGGGATAGCGGGGGGGCCGAGAGATACGCAGTATTTT,CASSGIAGGPRDTQYF
-,TRBJ2-5,TRBV12-3/TRBV12-4,many,TGTGCCAGCAGTTTAGGCGCTTCGGAGACCCAGTACTTC,CASSLGASETQYF
-,TRBJ2-5,TRBV11-2,-,TGTGCCACTTCAATACAAGAGACCCAGTACTTC,CATSIQETQYF
-,TRBJ2-7,TRBV7-2,-,TGTGCCAGCAGCTTAGGGACCCTAGGCAGGCTGGCCTACGAGCAGTACTTC,CASSLGTLGRLAYEQYF
TRBD1,TRBJ2-5,TRBV6-1,many,TGTGCCAGCACGACGACAGGGGGGACAGAGACCCAGTACTTC,CASTTTGGTETQYF
-,TRBJ2-7,TRBV27,many,TGTGCCAGCAGGCATGGACAGAGCTCCTACGAGCAGTACTTC,CASRHGQSSYEQYF
-,TRBJ2-3,TRBV28,many,TGTGCCAGCAGGACGACGCAAACAGATACGCAGTATTTT,CASRTTQTDTQYF
TRBD2,TRBJ2-7,TRBV18,-,TGTGCCAGCTCACCACGTCAGAGCGGGGGGGGCGAGCAGTACTTC,CASSPRQSGGGEQYF
-,TRBJ1-4,TRBV12-3/TRBV12-4,-,TGTGCCAGCAGTCTCTCACACGGAGTTAATGAAAAACTGTTTTTT,CASSLSHGVNEKLFF
TRBD1,TRBJ1-6,TRBV5-1,many,TGCGCCAGCAGCTTAGGGACAGGGGATCGACCACCCCTCCACTTT,CASSLGTGDRPPLHF
TRBD2,TRBJ2-5,TRBV30,few,TGTGCCTGGAGGGGAGGGGTTTCACCTCAAGAGACCCAGTACTTC,CAWRGGVSPQETQYF
-,TRBJ1-2,TRBV7-2,many,TGTGCCAGCAGCTCCGACAGGTCGGGCTATGGCTACACCTTC,CASSSDRSGYGYTF
-,TRBJ2-4,TRBV12-5,-,TGTGCTAGTGGACAACTAGCTGGCATTCAGTACTTC,CASGQLAGIQYF
TRBD1,TRBJ1-4,TRBV7-2,many,TGTGCCAGCAGCGTACAGGGGGCGGAAAAACTGTTTTTT,CASSVQGAEKLFF
-,TRBJ1-5,TRBV6-2/TRBV6-3,many,TGTGCCAGCAGTTACGAAGGACAACTACGCCTCAGCCCCCAGCATTTT,CASSYEGQLRLSPQHF
-,TRBJ1-1,TRBV20-1,many,TGCAGTGCCCCCCGGGTCCTGAACACTGAAGCTTTCTTT,CSAPRVLNTEAFF
TRBD1,TRBJ1-2,TRBV20-1,many,TGCAGTGCTGAGGACAGGGGGCCTGGCTACACCTTC,CSAEDRGPGYTF
-,TRBJ1-5,TRBV10-3,-,TGTGCCATCAGTCAGTCGGGAGCTAGCAATCAGCCCCAGCATTTT,CAISQSGASNQPQHF
-,TRBJ2-5,TRBV7-2,many,TGTGCCAGCAGCACGGACAGAGAGACCCAGTACTTC,CASSTDRETQYF
TRBD1,TRBJ1-4,TRBV10-3,few,TGTGCCATCAGTCCTTCGACAGGGGGAAATGAAAAACTGTTTTTT,CAISPSTGGNEKLFF
TRBD2,TRBJ2-1,TRBV28,many,TGTGCCAGCAGGGGGCTGCGGGGGGGGAACTACAATGAGCAGTTCTTC,CASRGLRGGNYNEQFF
-,TRBJ2-1,TRBV19,few,TGTGCCAGTAGTATGGGGGCGTCCAATGAGCAGTTCTTC,CASSMGASNEQFF
TRBD1,TRBJ2-5,TRBV4-1,few,TGCGCCAGCAGCCACCCACAGGGGTTCCTGAGGGAGACCCAGTACTTC,CASSHPQGFLRETQYF
-,TRBJ2-7,TRBV7-2,many,TGTGCCAGCAGCTTAGGGCGACAGACACAGCAGTACTTC,CASSLGRQTQQYF
-,TRBJ1-6,TRBV6-1,many,TGTGCCAGCAGTGGGGGACAATATAATTCACCCCTCCACTTT,CASSGGQYNSPLHF
-,TRBJ2-3,TRBV20-1,-,TGCAGTGCTGCGCCAGGCAAGTCGCAGTATTTT,CSAAPGKSQYF
-,TRBJ2-2,TRBV27,-,TGTGCCAGCAGTTTTAGACGCAGCACCGGGGAGCTGTTTTTT,CASSFRRSTGELFF
TRBD1,TRBJ1-1,TRBV19,-,TGTGCCAGTAGTAGAAGACAGGGGCAATCTGAAGCTTTCTTT,CASSRRQGQSEAFF
TRBD1,TRBJ1-5,TRBV24-1,few,TGTGCCACCAGTGAGGCCAGGGGGCTTCAGCCCCAGCATTTT,CATSEARGLQPQHF
TRBD1,TRBJ1-1,TRBV2,-,TGTGCCACGAGACAGGGCATGAACACTGAAGCTTTCTTT,CATRQGMNTEAFF
TRBD1,TRBJ1-5,TRBV28,many,TGTGCCAGCAGGCCAGGGACAGGGTTTAATCAGCCCCAGCATTTT,CASRPGTGFNQPQHF
TRBD2,TRBJ2-4,TRBV11-2,many,TGTGCCAGCAGCCCGGGACTAGCGGGGGGGCCGAACATTCAGTACTTC,CASSPGLAGGPNIQYF
TRBD2,TRBJ2-5,TRBV20-1,many,TGCAGTGCTAGCAATAGCGGGGGAGGGGGAGAGACCCAGTACTTC,CSASNSGGGGETQYF
TRBD1,TRBJ2-2,TRBV6-1,-,TGTGCCAGCAGCCACTTATCGCAGGGGGCTGGGGACACCGGGGGGCTGTTTTTT,CASSHLSQGAGDTGGLFF
-,TRBJ2-7,TRBV2,-,TGTGCCAGCAGTGATTGCAGTGGGTGTGAGCAGTACTTC,CASSDCSGCEQYF
TRBD2,TRBJ2-1,TRBV28,many,TGTGCCAGCAGTTCCCAGCTAGCGGGGGCCTTCCACAATGAGCAGTTCTTC,CASSSQLAGAFHNEQFF
TRBD1,TRBJ1-6,TRBV28,many,TGTGCCAGCTTCGCGACAGGGGACAATTCACCCCTCCACTTT,CASFATGDNSPLHF
-,TRBJ1-1,TRBV5-1,many,TGCGCCAGCAGCTACTCCGGAACAAGGGGCACTGAAGCTTTCTTT,CASSYSGTRGTEAFF
-,TRBJ2-3,TRBV7-3,-,TGTGCCAGCAACCTAGGGACGCTTGGGGATACGCAGTATTTT,CASNLGTLGDTQYF
-,TRBJ1-4,TRBV6-5,-,TGTGCCAGCAGTTACTCAGGGAATGAAAAACTGTTTTTT,CASSYSGNEKLFF
-,TRBJ2-3,TRBV7-3,-,TGTGCCAGCAGCGGGGGGTGGGGGCGTGAAGATACGCAGTATTTT,CASSGGWGREDTQYF
-,TRBJ2-3,TRBV19,-,TGTGCCAGTAGTATGGTCTCAGATACGCAGTATTTT,CASSMVSDTQYF
-,TRBJ2-1,TRBV2,-,TGTGCCAGCAGTGACTCGGGAAAGCAGTTCTTC,CASSDSGKQFF
-,TRBJ1-6,TRBV27,many,TGTGCCAGCAGTTTTGAGGGAAATTCACCCCTCCACTTT,CASSFEGNSPLHF
TRBD2,TRBJ2-7,TRBV6-2/TRBV6-3,few,TGTGCCAGCACCAAGCGGGGGGCAAGGTACGAGCAGTACTTC,CASTKRGARYEQYF
-,TRBJ2-5,TRBV29-1,many,TGCAGCGTTGAAGATCGTAACATTCTAGAGACCCAGTACTTC,CSVEDRNILETQYF
-,TRBJ1-2,TRBV29-1,few,TGCAGCGTTGTGAGCCAGGACCATGGCTACACCTTC,CSVVSQDHGYTF
TRBD2,TRBJ2-1,TRBV28,-,TGTGCCAGCAGTTGGACTAGCGGGGAACACAATGAGCAGTTCTTC,CASSWTSGEHNEQFF
-,TRBJ1-6,TRBV5-1,many,TGCGCCAGCAGCTTGGCCGGGGCAGATAATTCACCCCTCCACTTT,CASSLAGADNSPLHF
-,TRBJ2-7,TRBV5-1,few,TGCGCCAGCAGCGCGGGCCAGGTGCCGGGTGCCTACGAGCAGTACTTC,CASSAGQVPGAYEQYF
TRBD1,TRBJ1-2,TRBV30,many,TGTGCCTGGAGTAGGGACAGGGGGATCCTGGGCTACACCTTC,CAWSRDRGILGYTF
TRBD1,TRBJ2-3,TRBV15,-,TGTGCCACCAGCAGAGATCCTGGACAGGGGGCAACAGATACGCAGTATTTT,CATSRDPGQGATDTQYF